The sequence of this T cell receptor (beta chain) was determined in a study of blood T cell repertoires in COVID-19. Study at large: Collection of acute and convalescent COVID-19 samples took place in the United States, Italy and Spain. T cells, B-cell-depleted T cells, or PBMCs provided the cDNA or gDNA that served as material.

Method: immunoSEQ multiplex PCR; TCRdb's copy keeps in-frame clones and lacks some. Among about 8,400 clones, about 86% were seen once, and the ten largest hold roughly a tenth. Sequences were obtained from peripheral blood. The sequence derives from a man aged 60-69 years with acute or convalescent COVID-19.

CDR3 loop: CATWDRSYEQYF. CDR3 DNA sequence: TGTGCCACCTGGGACAGGTCCTACGAGCAGTACTTC. The V call is TRBV27, the J call TRBJ2-7, with 8 bases that match TRBD1. Looked up from germline, CDR1 is MNHEY and CDR2 is SMNVEV (reference sequence). This CDR3 is built from 12 residues. The ends lost 10 bases at V and 1 base at J; junction bases unmatched: 3.